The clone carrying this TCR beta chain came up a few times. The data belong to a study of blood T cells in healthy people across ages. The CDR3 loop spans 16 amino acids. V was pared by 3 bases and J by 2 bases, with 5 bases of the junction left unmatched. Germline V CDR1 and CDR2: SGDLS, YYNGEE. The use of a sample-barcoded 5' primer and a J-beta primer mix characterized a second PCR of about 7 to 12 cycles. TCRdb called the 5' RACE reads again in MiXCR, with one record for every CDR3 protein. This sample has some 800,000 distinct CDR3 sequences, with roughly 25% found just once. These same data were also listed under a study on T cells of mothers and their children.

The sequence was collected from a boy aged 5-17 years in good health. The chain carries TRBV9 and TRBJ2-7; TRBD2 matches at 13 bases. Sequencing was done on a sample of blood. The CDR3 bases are TGTGCCAGCAGCGACTCTACTAGCGGGGGGGCCTACGAGCAGTACTTC. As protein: CASSDSTSGGAYEQYF.